The subject of this entry is one TCR beta chain. The antigen remains undetermined. CDR3 length: 15 amino acids. The germline V gene encodes CDR1 KGHSH and CDR2 LQKENI. With 5 bases clipped from V and 5 bases from J, the junction kept 6 bases outside the gene matches. The entry originates in a study of cytomegalovirus exposure and HLA in healthy donors. Study observations and caveats: The investigators catalogued 164 TCR beta chains as cytomegalovirus-associated. TCR beta sequences numbering around 15,000 were associated with HLA alleles at 0.05 false discovery rate in a later analysis.

This PCR relied on a set of 60 Vbeta primers and 13 Jbeta primers. Produced via immunoSEQ multiplex PCR; TCRdb's table is partial and in-frame only. The sample holds roughly 110,000 clones; approximately 71% are singletons and the top ten take approximately 2.4%. These donors, healthy bone marrow donors, were studied. Specimen: PBMCs. The origin of this receptor is a man between 35 and 55 years old in good health and CMV-seronegative. The chain couples TRBV18 to TRBJ2-2; 9 nucleotides agree with TRBD1. CDR3 nucleotide sequence: TGTGCCAGCTCATCCCAGGACAGGGGTACCGGGGAGCTGTTTTTT. Amino acid sequence: CASSSQDRGTGELFF.